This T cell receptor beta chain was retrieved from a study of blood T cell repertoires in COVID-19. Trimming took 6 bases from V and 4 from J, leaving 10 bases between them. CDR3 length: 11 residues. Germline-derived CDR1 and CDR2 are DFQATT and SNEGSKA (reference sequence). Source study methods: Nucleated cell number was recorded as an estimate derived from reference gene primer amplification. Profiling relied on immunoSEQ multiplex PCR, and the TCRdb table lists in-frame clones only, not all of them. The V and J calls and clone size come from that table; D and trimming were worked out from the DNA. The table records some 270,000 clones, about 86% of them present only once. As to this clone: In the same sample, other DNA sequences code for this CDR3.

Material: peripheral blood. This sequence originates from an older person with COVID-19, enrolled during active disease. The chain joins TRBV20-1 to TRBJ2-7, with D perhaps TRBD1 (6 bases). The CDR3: CSARGGYEQYF. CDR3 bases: TGCAGTGCGCGAGGGGGTTACGAGCAGTACTTC.